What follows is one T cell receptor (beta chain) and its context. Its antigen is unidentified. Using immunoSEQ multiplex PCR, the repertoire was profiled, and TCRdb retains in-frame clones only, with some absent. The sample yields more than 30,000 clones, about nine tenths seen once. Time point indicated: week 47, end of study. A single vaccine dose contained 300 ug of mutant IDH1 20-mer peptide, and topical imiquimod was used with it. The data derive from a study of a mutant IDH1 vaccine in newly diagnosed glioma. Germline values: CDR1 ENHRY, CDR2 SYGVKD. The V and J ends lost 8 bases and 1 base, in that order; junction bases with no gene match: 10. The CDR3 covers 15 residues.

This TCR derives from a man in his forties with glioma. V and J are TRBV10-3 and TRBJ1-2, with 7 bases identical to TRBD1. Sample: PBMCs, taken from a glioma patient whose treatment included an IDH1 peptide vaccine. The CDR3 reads CAIGDRQSFNYGYTF. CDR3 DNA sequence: TGTGCCATCGGGGACAGACAGTCTTTTAACTATGGCTACACCTTC.